The T cell receptor beta chain described here comes from a study of T cell clusters in autoimmune cytopenias. The overall study: TRB sequencing had a median approximately 50,000 reads and 2,000 to 3,000 distinct clonotypes per sample.

To note about this clonotype: Its matching antigen is unknown.

Each sample's input was 200 to 250 ng genomic DNA, 35,000 to 40,000 genome equivalents. Study results and caveats: Exclusive TRB clusters were approximately 3-fold more numerous in healthy donors than in active autoimmune hepatitis. TRB repertoire shifts in secondary cytopenia and chronic lymphocytic leukemia mostly reflected lymphoma, not autoimmunity. Physiological T cell clusters of healthy donors were apparently absent in primary autoimmune cytopenia patients.

TRB rearrangements were amplified by touch-down multiplex PCR with mixed TRB-A/B primers. TCRdb reanalyzed the multiplex PCR reads and collapses them to one entry per CDR3 protein, without DNA. Its listing shows a few thousand distinct CDR3 sequences. Germline V gives CDR1 MNHNS, CDR2 SASEGT. The CDR3 runs 15 residues. The specimen sequenced was peripheral blood. This chain connects TRBV6-1 to TRBJ1-1; TCRdb gives TRBD1 as the D gene, but with no DNA this cannot be confirmed. This TCR came from a human donor with an autoimmune cytopenia or autoimmune hepatitis (not recorded which). The CDR3 region is CASSDSQTGGREAFF.